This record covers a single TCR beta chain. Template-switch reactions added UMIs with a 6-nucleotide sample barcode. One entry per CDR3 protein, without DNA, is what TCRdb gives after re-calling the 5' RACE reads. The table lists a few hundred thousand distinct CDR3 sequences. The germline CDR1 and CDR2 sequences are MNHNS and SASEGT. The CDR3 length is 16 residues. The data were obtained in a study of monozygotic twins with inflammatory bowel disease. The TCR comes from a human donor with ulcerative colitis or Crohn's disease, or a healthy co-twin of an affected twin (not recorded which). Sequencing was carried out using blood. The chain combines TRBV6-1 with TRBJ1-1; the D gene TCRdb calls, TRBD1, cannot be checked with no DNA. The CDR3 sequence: CASRGQVGVPILRAFF.